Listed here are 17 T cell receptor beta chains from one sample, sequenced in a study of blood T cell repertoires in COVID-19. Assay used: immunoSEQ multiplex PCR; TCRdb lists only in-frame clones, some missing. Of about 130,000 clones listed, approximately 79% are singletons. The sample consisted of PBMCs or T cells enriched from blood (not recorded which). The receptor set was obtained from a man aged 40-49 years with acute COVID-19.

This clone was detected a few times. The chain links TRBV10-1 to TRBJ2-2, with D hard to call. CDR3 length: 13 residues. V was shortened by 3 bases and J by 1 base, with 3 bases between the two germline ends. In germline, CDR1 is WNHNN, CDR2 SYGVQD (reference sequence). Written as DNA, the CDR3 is TGCGCCAGCAGTGACCAGAACACCGGGGAGCTGTTTTTT. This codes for CASSDQNTGELFF.

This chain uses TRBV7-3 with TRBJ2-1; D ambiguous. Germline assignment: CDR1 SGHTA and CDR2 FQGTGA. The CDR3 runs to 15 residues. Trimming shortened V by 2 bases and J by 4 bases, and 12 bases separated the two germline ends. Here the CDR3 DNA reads TGTGCCAGCAGCTTAGGGCCCCCGGAATACAATGAGCAGTTCTTC. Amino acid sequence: CASSLGPPEYNEQFF.

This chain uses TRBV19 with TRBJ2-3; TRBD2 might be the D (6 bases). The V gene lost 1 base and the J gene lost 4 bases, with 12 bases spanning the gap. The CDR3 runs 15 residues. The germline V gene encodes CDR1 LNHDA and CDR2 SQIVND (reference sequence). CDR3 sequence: CASSIGPGAADTQYF. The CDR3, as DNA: TGTGCCAGTAGTATAGGACCGGGAGCGGCAGATACGCAGTATTTT.

CDR3 residues: CASSLLGQHNSPLHF. CDR3 coding DNA: TGTGCCAGCAGTCTTCTGGGACAGCATAATTCACCCCTCCACTTT. The chain is built from TRBV28 and TRBJ1-6, with 7 bases that match TRBD1. Looked up from germline, CDR1 is MDHEN and CDR2 is SYDVKM. J gave up 5 bases and V 5 bases, and 6 bases lay outside the gene matches. CDR3 size: 15 residues.

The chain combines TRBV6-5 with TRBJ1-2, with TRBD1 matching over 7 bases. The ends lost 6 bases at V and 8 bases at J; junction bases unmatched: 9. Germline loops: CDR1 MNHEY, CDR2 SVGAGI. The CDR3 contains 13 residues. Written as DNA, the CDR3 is TGTGCCAGCAGCCTATTTGGGACAGAAGGCTACACCTTC. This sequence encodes CASSLFGTEGYTF.

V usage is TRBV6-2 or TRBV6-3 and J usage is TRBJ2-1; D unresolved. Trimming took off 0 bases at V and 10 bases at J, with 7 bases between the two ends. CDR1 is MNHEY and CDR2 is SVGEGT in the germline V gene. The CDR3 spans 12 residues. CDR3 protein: CASSYSMGEQFF. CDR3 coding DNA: TGTGCCAGCAGTTACTCCATGGGCGAGCAGTTCTTC.

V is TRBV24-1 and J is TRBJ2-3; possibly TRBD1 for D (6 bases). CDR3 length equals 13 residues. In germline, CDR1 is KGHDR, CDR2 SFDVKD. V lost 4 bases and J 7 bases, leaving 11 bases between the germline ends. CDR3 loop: CATSDPRGNTQYF. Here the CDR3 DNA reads TGTGCCACCAGTGACCCGAGGGGGAATACGCAGTATTTT.

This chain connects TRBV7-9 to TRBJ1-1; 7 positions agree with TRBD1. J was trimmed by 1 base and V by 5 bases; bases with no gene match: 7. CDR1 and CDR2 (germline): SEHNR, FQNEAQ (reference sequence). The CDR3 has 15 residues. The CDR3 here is CASSARGTANTEAFF. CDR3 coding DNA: TGTGCCAGCAGCGCTAGAGGGACAGCGAACACTGAAGCTTTCTTT.

The CDR3 sequence is CASTMEGYGTEAFF. As DNA, the CDR3 is TGTGCCAGCACGATGGAGGGGTATGGAACTGAAGCTTTCTTT. The J gene is TRBJ1-1, the V gene TRBV6-5; a possible D gene is TRBD1 (5 bases). This CDR3 comprises 14 residues. Trimming pared 7 bases from V and 5 bases from J, leaving 17 bases between. Germline loops: CDR1 MNHEY, CDR2 SVGAGI.

The CDR3 DNA sequence: TGTGCCAGCAGCAATCAGGGGGAGGCCTACGAGCAGTACTTC. Translation gives CASSNQGEAYEQYF. The chain links TRBV7-2 to TRBJ2-7; D is possibly TRBD1 (7 bases). The CDR3 runs 14 residues. Germline CDR1 and CDR2: SGHTA and FQGNSA. V was trimmed by 5 bases and J by 2 bases, leaving 13 bases between them.

In DNA form, the CDR3 reads TGTGCCAGCAGCAGAGGACTAGCGGACTACAATGAGCAGTTCTTC. It codes for CASSRGLADYNEQFF. The J gene is TRBJ2-1, the V gene TRBV27; the match to TRBD2 covers 10 bases. The germline CDR1 and CDR2 sequences are MNHEY and SMNVEV (reference sequence). This CDR3 is 15 amino acids long. V lost 6 bases, J lost 3 bases, and 5 bases stayed unmatched.

The CDR3 DNA sequence: TGTGCCAGTAGTACCGAGCGGGAGAGGGGATCTGAGCAGTTCTTC. Its protein is CASSTERERGSEQFF. The chain employs TRBV19 and TRBJ2-1, with 8 nucleotides matching TRBD2. This CDR3 has 15 residues. The V gene's germline CDR1 is LNHDA and CDR2 SQIVND (reference sequence). The V segment lost 4 bases and the J segment 9 bases; nucleotides outside the gene matches: 11.

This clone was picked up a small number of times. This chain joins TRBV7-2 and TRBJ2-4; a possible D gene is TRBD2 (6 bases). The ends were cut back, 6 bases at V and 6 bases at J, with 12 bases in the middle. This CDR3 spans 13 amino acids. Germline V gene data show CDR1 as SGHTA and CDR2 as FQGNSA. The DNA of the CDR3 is TGTGCCAGCAGTCCCACCGGGGGAAACATTCAGTACTTC. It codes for CASSPTGGNIQYF.

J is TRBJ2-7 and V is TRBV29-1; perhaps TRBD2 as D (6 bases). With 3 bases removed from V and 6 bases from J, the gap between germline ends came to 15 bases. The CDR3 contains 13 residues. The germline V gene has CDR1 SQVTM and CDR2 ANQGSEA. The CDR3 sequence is CSVDLAGLGEQYF. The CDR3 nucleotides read TGCAGCGTTGATCTGGCGGGGCTCGGCGAGCAGTACTTC.

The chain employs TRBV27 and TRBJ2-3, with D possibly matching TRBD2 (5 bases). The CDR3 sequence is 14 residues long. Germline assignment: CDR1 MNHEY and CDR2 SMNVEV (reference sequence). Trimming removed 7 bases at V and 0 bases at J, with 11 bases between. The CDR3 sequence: CASTDGVSTDTQYF. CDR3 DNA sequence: TGTGCCAGCACTGACGGGGTTAGCACAGATACGCAGTATTTT.

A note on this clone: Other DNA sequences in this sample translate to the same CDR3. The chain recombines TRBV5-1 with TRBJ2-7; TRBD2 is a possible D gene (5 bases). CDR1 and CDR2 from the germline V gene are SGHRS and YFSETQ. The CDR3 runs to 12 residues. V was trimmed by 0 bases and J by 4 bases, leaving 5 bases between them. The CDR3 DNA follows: TGCGCCAGCAGCTTGGGAGGGTACGAGCAGTACTTC. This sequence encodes CASSLGGYEQYF.

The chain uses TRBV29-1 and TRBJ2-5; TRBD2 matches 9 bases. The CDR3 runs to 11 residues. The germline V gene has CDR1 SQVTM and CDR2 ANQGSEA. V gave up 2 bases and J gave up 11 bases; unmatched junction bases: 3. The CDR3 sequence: CSVEQRGEQYF. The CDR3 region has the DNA TGCAGCGTTGAACAGCGGGGGGAACAGTACTTC. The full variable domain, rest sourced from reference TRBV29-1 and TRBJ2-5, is SAVISQKPSRDICQRGTSLTIQCQVDSQVTMMFWYRQQPGQSLTLIATANQGSEATYESGFVIDKFPISRPNLTFSTLTVSNMSPEDSSIYLCSVEQRGEQYFGPGTRLLVL.